The table lists the clone carrying this T cell receptor (beta chain) with a few counts. Its antigen is unidentified. The sample originates from a study of cytomegalovirus exposure and HLA in healthy donors. Study observations and caveats: Most sequenced TCRs were rare (though some public TCRs occurred in many donors).

J was trimmed by 6 bases and V by 10 bases; bases with no gene match: 9. CDR3 length equals 13 residues. Germline V gene lookup returns CDR1 SNHLY and CDR2 FYNNEI. Amplification used 60 Vbeta primers and 13 Jbeta primers. The table came from immunoSEQ multiplex PCR; TCRdb's copy has only in-frame clones and leaves some out. The sample shows 60,000 to 85,000 clones, under 80% of them seen only once. When sampled, the donors appeared nominally healthy, though they likely had unrecorded immune exposures. Sample: PBMCs. This clonotype was sampled from a man aged 60 to 75 in good health and CMV-seropositive. The V and J genes are TRBV2 and TRBJ2-1, with TRBD1 matching over 7 bases. CDR3 region: CAKSRTGSNEQFF. CDR3 DNA sequence: TGTGCCAAATCCCGGACAGGATCCAATGAGCAGTTCTTC. Full variable domain (rest looked up from reference TRBV2 and TRBJ2-1): EPEVTQTPSHQVTQMGQEVILRCVPISNHLYFYWYRQILGQKVEFLVSFYNNEISEKSEIFDDQFSVERPDGSNFTLKIRSTKLEDSAMYFCAKSRTGSNEQFFGPGTRLTVL.